These 30 T cell receptor beta chains came from one sample sequenced in a study of blood T cell repertoires in COVID-19. TCRdb's copy holds only in-frame clones and misses some; the assay was immunoSEQ multiplex PCR. The sample yields approximately 250,000 clones, around 88% seen once. Material: PBMCs or T cells enriched from blood (not recorded which). The receptors were sampled from a woman in her thirties or forties with acute COVID-19.

The chain uses TRBV19 and TRBJ1-1; 7 nucleotides match TRBD1. The CDR3 covers 14 residues. Germline values: CDR1 LNHDA, CDR2 SQIVND (reference sequence). J lost 1 base, V lost 4 bases, and 3 bases had no gene match. The CDR3 loop is CASSRGQPNTEAFF. The CDR3 DNA reads as TGTGCCAGTAGTAGGGGACAGCCGAACACTGAAGCTTTCTTT.

V is TRBV19 and J is TRBJ1-2; TRBD1 matches 9 bases. Germline V gene lookup returns CDR1 LNHDA and CDR2 SQIVND (reference sequence). CDR3 length: 15 residues. V shed 3 bases and J 4 bases; nucleotides not matched to a gene: 6. In DNA, the CDR3 is TGTGCCAGTAGTATTGGAGGGACAGGGACCTATGGCTACACCTTC. Residues: CASSIGGTGTYGYTF.

This sequence joins TRBV5-4 and TRBJ2-3, with D unresolved. From germline, CDR1 is SGHNT and CDR2 YYREEE (reference sequence). Trimming shortened V by 4 bases and J by 5 bases, and 14 bases separated the two germline ends. The length of the CDR3 is 14 residues. CDR3 residues: CASSLEMSGDTQYF. In DNA form, the CDR3 reads TGTGCCAGCAGCCTAGAGATGTCGGGAGATACGCAGTATTTT.

V is TRBV27 and J is TRBJ1-6, with D perhaps TRBD1 (6 bases). This CDR3 contains 13 residues. Deletions cut 7 bases from V and 7 bases from J, with 11 bases between. CDR1 is MNHEY, CDR2 SMNVEV, per germline (reference sequence). The CDR3 DNA reads as TGTGCCAGCACCCCGACAGGAAATTCACCCCTCCACTTT. The encoded protein is CASTPTGNSPLHF.

In regard to this clone: At one end the junction does not follow the germline gene, possibly because of a read error. The gene calls are TRBV11-2 and TRBJ1-6; unclear D gene. This CDR3 region has 15 residues. Germline V gene lookup returns CDR1 SGHAT and CDR2 FQNNGV. DNA for the CDR3: TGTGCCAGCAGCCTAGAGTACTCCTATAATTCACCCCTCCACTTT. This encodes CASSLEYSYNSPLHF. The whole variable domain, remainder taken from reference TRBV11-2 and TRBJ1-6, is EAGVAQSPRYKIIEKRQSVAFWCNPISGHATLYWYQQILGQGPKLLIQFQNNGVVDDSQLPKDRFSAERLKGVDSTLKIQPAKLEDSAVYLCASSLEYSYNSPLHFGNGTRLTVT.

The genes are TRBV19 and TRBJ1-5; D uncertain. Trimming removed 7 bases at V and 3 bases at J, with 19 bases between. The CDR3 sequence is 16 residues long. Per germline, CDR1 LNHDA and CDR2 SQIVND (reference sequence). CDR3 in DNA: TGTGCCAGTAAAGGCCTCTTGATGGAGGCCAATCAGCCCCAGCATTTT. Its protein is CASKGLLMEANQPQHF.

Only a few counts were recorded for this clone. The rearrangement joins TRBV19 to TRBJ2-1; 7 bases fit TRBD2. The CDR3 length is 15 residues. Germline assignment: CDR1 LNHDA and CDR2 SQIVND (reference sequence). Trimming at V came to 6 bases and at J to 4 bases, leaving 9 bases not matched to a gene. CDR3 nucleotide sequence: TGTGCCAGTAGGCAAACGGGGGGATCATACAATGAGCAGTTCTTC. This translates into CASRQTGGSYNEQFF.

In nucleotides, the CDR3 is TGTGCCATCTCCGGACTAGCGGGAGAAGAGACCCAGTACTTC. Protein product: CAISGLAGEETQYF. The chain uses TRBV10-3 and TRBJ2-5; 13 bases map to TRBD2. The CDR3 covers 14 residues. CDR1 is ENHRY, CDR2 SYGVKD, per germline. After removal of 8 bases from V and 3 bases from J, the junction contained 3 bases not matched to a gene.

The rearrangement joins TRBV4-1 to TRBJ2-1, with 7 bases lining up with TRBD2. There are 17 residues in the CDR3. J gave up 7 bases and V 4 bases, and 16 bases lay outside the gene matches. Germline V gene sequence: CDR1 MGHRA, CDR2 YSYEKL. The CDR3 is CASSLQPGRDYGNEQFF. The DNA of the CDR3 is TGCGCCAGCAGCCTACAGCCCGGTCGGGACTATGGAAATGAGCAGTTCTTC.

This clone was detected once. The chain recombines TRBV5-1 with TRBJ2-1; 10 positions agree with TRBD2. The CDR3 totals 15 residues. Trimming cost V 4 bases and J 0 bases; bases outside gene matches: 1. Germline assignment: CDR1 SGHRS and CDR2 YFSETQ. The CDR3 here is CASSASGSSYNEQFF. In nucleotides, the CDR3 is TGCGCCAGCAGCGCTAGCGGGAGCTCCTACAATGAGCAGTTCTTC.

This clone was seen once. J is TRBJ1-4 and V is TRBV4-1; the D is unclear. The ends were cut back, 7 bases at V and 1 base at J, with 13 bases in the middle. Germline-derived CDR1 and CDR2 are MGHRA and YSYEKL. The CDR3 has 15 residues. CDR3 in amino acids: CASNRMAETNEKLFF. CDR3 sequence (DNA): TGCGCCAGCAACCGAATGGCGGAAACTAATGAAAAACTGTTTTTT.

V and J are TRBV5-6 and TRBJ1-1; 7 nucleotides align to TRBD1. After removal of 0 bases from V and 0 bases from J, the junction contained 8 bases not matched to a gene. The CDR3 is made up of 17 amino acids. Germline CDR1 reads SGHDT; CDR2 reads YYEEEE. CDR3 sequence reads: CASSLARQGGMNTEAFF. CDR3 DNA sequence: TGTGCCAGCAGCTTGGCCCGACAGGGCGGGATGAACACTGAAGCTTTCTTT.

V and J are TRBV21-1 and TRBJ1-5. TRBV21-1 is a listed pseudogene. CDR3 length: 11 amino acids. The CDR3 DNA reads TGTGCCAGCAGCCGGGGGGGTCCCCAGCATTTT. This sequence encodes CASSRGGPQHF.

This rearrangement joins TRBV27 to TRBJ1-2; tentatively, D is TRBD1 (6 bases). This CDR3 is built from 14 residues. From germline, CDR1 is MNHEY and CDR2 SMNVEV (reference sequence). V was cut by 5 bases and J by 1 base, with 11 bases left in between. CDR3 nucleotides: TGTGCCAGCAGTCCAGGGGCTATTAACTATGGCTACACCTTC. Amino acids: CASSPGAINYGYTF.

Details on this clone: Other DNA sequences from this sample encode an identical CDR3 as well. V and J are TRBV18 and TRBJ2-3; D perhaps matches TRBD1 (6 bases). V lost 0 bases, J lost 6 bases, and 7 bases lay in between. Germline V gene sequence: CDR1 KGHSH, CDR2 LQKENI. This CDR3 has 13 residues. The CDR3 spells CASSPPGADTQYF. The CDR3 DNA reads as TGTGCCAGCTCACCACCGGGGGCGGATACGCAGTATTTT.

The rearrangement uses TRBV29-1 and TRBJ2-1; D perhaps matches TRBD1 (6 bases). The germline V and J ends were trimmed by 3 bases and 6 bases, with 12 bases remaining between them. The CDR3 length is 13 residues. Germline values: CDR1 SQVTM, CDR2 ANQGSEA. The CDR3 sequence is CSVDLGAGNEQFF. The CDR3, as DNA: TGCAGCGTTGATCTGGGGGCCGGCAATGAGCAGTTCTTC.

V usage is TRBV5-1 and J usage is TRBJ1-1; 8 bases align to TRBD1. V was pared by 3 bases and J by 0 bases, with 4 bases of the junction left unmatched. The CDR3 is 15 amino acids. CDR1 is SGHRS, CDR2 YFSETQ, per germline. The DNA for the CDR3 is TGCGCCAGCAGCTGGGGACAGGCCATGAACACTGAAGCTTTCTTT. It codes for CASSWGQAMNTEAFF.

The gene calls are TRBV25-1 and TRBJ1-3; D ambiguous. V was pared by 2 bases and J by 4 bases, with 12 bases between. This CDR3 contains 15 residues. Germline V CDR1 and CDR2: MGHDK, SYGVNS. Here the CDR3 reads CASSEPFTSGNTIYF. CDR3 DNA sequence: TGTGCCAGCAGTGAACCGTTTACTTCGGGAAACACCATATATTTT.

This rearrangement joins TRBV18 to TRBJ1-5; 12 bases are shared with TRBD1. The CDR3 consists of 15 residues. CDR1 KGHSH and CDR2 LQKENI come from the germline V gene. Trimming cost V 3 bases and J 7 bases; bases outside gene matches: 4. The CDR3 sequence: CASSPPGQGAQPQHF. The CDR3 nucleotides are TGTGCCAGCTCACCGCCGGGACAGGGGGCCCAGCCCCAGCATTTT.

The chain couples TRBV18 to TRBJ2-7, with TRBD1 matching 9 bases. CDR1 and CDR2 from the germline V gene are KGHSH and LQKENI. Trimming cost V 2 bases and J 3 bases; bases outside gene matches: 5. The CDR3 loop spans 15 amino acids. This chain's CDR3 is CASSPGTGSLYEQYV. In DNA, the CDR3 is TGTGCCAGCTCACCAGGGACAGGGTCCCTCTACGAGCAGTACGTC.

The chain is built from TRBV7-2 and TRBJ2-3; possibly TRBD2 for D (8 bases). Between the trimmed V and J ends, which lost 3 bases and 5 bases, there was a span of 24 bases. The CDR3 totals 18 residues. The V gene's germline CDR1 is SGHTA and CDR2 FQGNSA. DNA of the CDR3: TGTGCCAGCAGCTTCAGAATAGCGGGGAGGGGGCGAGGAGATACGCAGTATTTT. Translated: CASSFRIAGRGRGDTQYF.

This clone appeared a few times. CDR3 DNA: TGCGCCAGCAGTGACCGGACAGGGGCGAAAGGCGAGCAGTACTTC. It yields the protein CASSDRTGAKGEQYF. The V and J genes are TRBV10-2 and TRBJ2-7, with 9 bases aligning to TRBD1. Germline assignment: CDR1 WSHSY and CDR2 SAAADI. V lost 3 bases, J lost 6 bases, and 9 bases stayed unmatched. CDR3 length equals 15 residues.

The chain carries TRBV30 and TRBJ2-1; TRBD2 agrees at 8 bases. Germline CDR1 is GTSNPN and CDR2 is SVGIG (reference sequence). Trimming cost V 0 bases and J 9 bases; bases outside gene matches: 7. The CDR3 runs 14 residues. The CDR3 sequence: CAWSVTVAGTEQFF. As DNA, the CDR3 is TGTGCCTGGAGTGTAACGGTAGCGGGAACTGAGCAGTTCTTC.

The V gene is TRBV14, the J gene TRBJ1-2; D ambiguous. V was clipped by 1 base and J by 9 bases, with 12 bases between them. This CDR3 comprises 13 residues. CDR1 SGHDN and CDR2 FVKESK come from the germline V gene. For the CDR3, the DNA is TGTGCCAGCAGCCAAGTTTTCAGTTACAGCTACACCTTC. Protein sequence: CASSQVFSYSYTF.

The chain couples TRBV7-3 to TRBJ2-2, with D uncertain. V lost 5 bases, J lost 5 bases, and 21 bases lay in between. Germline assignment: CDR1 SGHTA and CDR2 FQGTGA. This CDR3 has 17 residues. The CDR3 region is CASSDLSELSWTGELFF. In DNA, the CDR3 is TGTGCCAGCAGCGACCTTTCGGAGCTTTCGTGGACCGGGGAGCTGTTTTTT.

The rearrangement joins TRBV4-1 to TRBJ2-1; 7 nucleotides agree with TRBD2. The ends lost 4 bases at V and 8 bases at J; junction bases unmatched: 11. CDR1 MGHRA and CDR2 YSYEKL come from the germline V gene. CDR3 length equals 15 residues. CDR3 coding DNA: TGCGCCAGCAGCCGGCGACTGACTAGCCGCGATGAGCAGTTCTTC. Translated, it gives CASSRRLTSRDEQFF.

The gene calls are TRBV7-8 and TRBJ2-1; D possibly corresponds to TRBD2 (5 bases). The CDR3 is 13 amino acids. From germline, CDR1 is SGHVS and CDR2 FQNEAQ. The germline V and J ends were trimmed by 7 bases and 8 bases, with 15 bases remaining between them. CDR3 protein: CASNLRRADEQFF. Written as DNA, the CDR3 is TGTGCCAGCAACCTAAGACGAGCGGATGAGCAGTTCTTC.

This clone showed up just once. The rearrangement links TRBV28 to TRBJ2-3; 7 bases line up with TRBD1. Germline trimming cut 2 bases from V and 6 bases from J; bases unmatched to any gene: 29. Germline CDR1 MDHEN, CDR2 SYDVKM. The CDR3 is made up of 22 amino acids. The CDR3 loop is CASSLPTPKTTGLGFFKDTQYF. In nucleotides, the CDR3 is TGTGCCAGCAGTTTACCAACCCCAAAAACGACAGGGTTGGGGTTCTTTAAGGATACGCAGTATTTT.

CDR3 region: CASSIGGRRAGGPETQYF. DNA for the CDR3: TGTGCCAGTAGTATTGGCGGCCGTCGGGCGGGAGGCCCAGAGACCCAGTACTTC. This sequence joins TRBV19 and TRBJ2-5, with 8 bases fitting TRBD2. J lost 4 bases, V lost 3 bases, and 16 bases had no gene match. This CDR3 has 18 amino acids. Germline CDR1 and CDR2: LNHDA and SQIVND (reference sequence).

This chain uses TRBV4-1 with TRBJ1-2; 8 nucleotides align to TRBD1. The CDR3 loop spans 14 amino acids. In germline, CDR1 is MGHRA, CDR2 YSYEKL. Trimming at V came to 3 bases and at J to 3 bases, leaving 3 bases not matched to a gene. The CDR3 sequence: CASSQLDRDYGYTF. The CDR3 DNA sequence: TGCGCCAGCAGCCAGCTGGACAGGGACTATGGCTACACCTTC.